What follows are 3 T cell receptor beta chains derived from one specimen sequenced in a study of a mutant IDH1 vaccine in newly diagnosed glioma. Data came from immunoSEQ multiplex PCR; TCRdb stores just in-frame clones and leaves some out. Of 90,000 to 100,000 clones in the sample, about 87% were seen once. The time point denotes: baseline, week 1 (first vaccination visit). As to treatment: pre-vaccination baseline after standard-of-care therapy. The sequencing used PBMCs, collected from a glioma patient treated with radiotherapy, temozolomide or both. The receptors stem from a woman aged 50 to 65 with glioma.

The chain joins TRBV10-3 to TRBJ1-1; TRBD1 agrees at 9 bases. This CDR3 has 13 amino acids. J lost 2 bases, V lost 10 bases, and 5 bases had no gene match. Germline V gene sequence: CDR1 ENHRY, CDR2 SYGVKD. CDR3 in amino acids: CATDRGVNTEAFF. The CDR3 DNA is TGTGCCACCGACAGGGGGGTAAACACTGAAGCTTTCTTT.

As DNA, the CDR3 is TGTGCCAGCAGGCCAGGACTCTCTCACGGCTGGGAGCAGTACTTC. This sequence encodes CASRPGLSHGWEQYF. The chain combines TRBV6-5 with TRBJ2-7; perhaps TRBD2 as D (5 bases). The CDR3 has 15 amino acids. Germline V CDR1 and CDR2: MNHEY, SVGAGI. V gave up 6 bases and J gave up 7 bases, with 22 bases separating them.

The CDR3 spells CASSPRGGKGNTIYF. DNA for the CDR3: TGTGCCAGCAGCCCCAGGGGAGGGAAAGGCAACACCATATATTTT. The chain carries TRBV11-2 and TRBJ1-3; tentatively, D is TRBD1 (6 bases). This CDR3 is 15 amino acids long. Trimming shortened V by 5 bases and J by 7 bases, and 18 bases separated the two germline ends. Germline V gene lookup returns CDR1 SGHAT and CDR2 FQNNGV.